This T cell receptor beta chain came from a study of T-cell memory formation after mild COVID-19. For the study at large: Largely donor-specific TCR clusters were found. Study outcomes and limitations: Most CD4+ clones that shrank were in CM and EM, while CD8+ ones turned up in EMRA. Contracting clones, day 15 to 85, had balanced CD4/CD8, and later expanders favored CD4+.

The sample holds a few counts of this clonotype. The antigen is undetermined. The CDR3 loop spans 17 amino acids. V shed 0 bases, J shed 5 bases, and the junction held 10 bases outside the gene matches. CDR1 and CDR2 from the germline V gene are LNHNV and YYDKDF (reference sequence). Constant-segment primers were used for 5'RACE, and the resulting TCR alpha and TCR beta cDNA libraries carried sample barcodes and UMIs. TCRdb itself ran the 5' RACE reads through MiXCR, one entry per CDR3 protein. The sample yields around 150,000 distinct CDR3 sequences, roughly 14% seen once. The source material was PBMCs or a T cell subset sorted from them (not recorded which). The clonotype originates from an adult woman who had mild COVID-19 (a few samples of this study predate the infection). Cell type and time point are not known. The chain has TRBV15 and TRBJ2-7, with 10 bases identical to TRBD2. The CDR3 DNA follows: TGTGCCACCAGCAGAGATTGGCCAAGCGGGGGGGACGACGAGCAGTACTTC. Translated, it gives CATSRDWPSGGDDEQYF.